This T cell receptor beta chain is drawn from a study of blood T cells in healthy people across ages. The overall study: Template switching picked up about one barcoded beta molecule for each two T cells.

The use of a sample-barcoded 5' primer and a J-beta primer mix characterized a second PCR of about 7 to 12 cycles. A template-switch adaptor that had 12 random nucleotides put a tag on each cDNA molecule. TCRdb fed the 5' RACE reads into MiXCR, producing one record per CDR3 protein. The data hold around 780,000 distinct CDR3 sequences, with approximately 24% observed a single time. With 3 bases removed from V and 9 bases from J, the gap between germline ends came to 5 bases. Germline CDR1 SGHVS, CDR2 FNYEAQ. This CDR3 spans 11 amino acids. These data also featured in a second study, about T cells of mothers and their children.

Sequencing was carried out using blood. This sequence joins TRBV7-6 and TRBJ2-2; D not resolved. The origin of this receptor is a boy younger than 18 in good health. DNA of the CDR3: TGTGCCAGCAGCTTGGGGAGGGAGCTGTTTTTT. It codes for CASSLGRELFF.